Presented here are 27 T cell receptor beta chains from one specimen sequenced in a study of shared clonotypes between healthy human individuals. The method was immunoSEQ multiplex PCR; TCRdb's version includes in-frame clones alone and lacks a portion of them. Of a few million clones listed, more than 80% were seen once; the top ten hold about 0.41%. Source material: naive CD4+ T cells from PBMCs. This sample's subset: CD45RA+ positively selected. Receptor source: a young man in good health. Some clones in this sample may be carry-over from other donors' samples.

V gene TRBV25-1 combines with J gene TRBJ1-4; D possibly corresponds to TRBD1 (6 bases). The germline CDR1 and CDR2 sequences are MGHDK and SYGVNS. The ends were cut back, 3 bases at V and 8 bases at J, with 19 bases in the middle. CDR3 length: 16 residues. The CDR3 is CASSERQGQISEKLFF. In DNA, the CDR3 is TGTGCCAGCAGTGAGCGGCAAGGACAGATCTCGGAAAAACTGTTTTTT.

The chain carries TRBV19 and TRBJ1-4; D uncertain. The CDR3 runs 15 residues. Deletions cut 7 bases from V and 8 bases from J, with 20 bases between. CDR1 and CDR2 from the germline V gene are LNHDA and SQIVND (reference sequence). Here the CDR3 reads CASIRVWEPDEKLFF. The CDR3 coding sequence is TGTGCCAGTATCCGTGTATGGGAACCCGACGAAAAACTGTTTTTT.

The CDR3 region is CASRPQGSSYNEQFF. CDR3 bases: TGCGCCAGCAGGCCGCAGGGATCCTCCTACAATGAGCAGTTCTTC. The chain uses TRBV5-1 and TRBJ2-1; tentatively, D is TRBD1 (5 bases). Germline-derived CDR1 and CDR2 are SGHRS and YFSETQ. CDR3 size: 15 residues. V shed 5 bases and J shed 0 bases, with 12 bases lying between them.

The rearrangement links TRBV7-3 to TRBJ2-6; 14 bases agree with TRBD2. V gave up 5 bases and J gave up 4 bases; unmatched junction bases: 7. Germline V gives CDR1 SGHTA, CDR2 FQGTGA. This CDR3 region has 18 residues. CDR3 residues: CASSPRLAGGVGANVLTF. The CDR3 DNA sequence: TGTGCCAGCAGCCCACGACTAGCGGGAGGGGTAGGGGCCAACGTCCTGACTTTC.

This clone was observed a single time. The chain is built from TRBV7-2 and TRBJ2-1, with a possible D match to TRBD1 (5 bases). V was pared by 6 bases and J by 5 bases, with 20 bases between. CDR3 size: 16 residues. From germline, CDR1 is SGHTA and CDR2 FQGNSA. The CDR3 DNA reads as TGTGCCAGCAGACCCCCTGCAGGGTTCGGTCACAATGAGCAGTTCTTC. It codes for CASRPPAGFGHNEQFF.

This chain connects TRBV28 to TRBJ2-1, with a possible D match to TRBD1 (5 bases). Germline assignment: CDR1 MDHEN and CDR2 SYDVKM. V was trimmed by 6 bases and J by 0 bases, leaving 12 bases between them. The CDR3 runs to 15 residues. The CDR3 sequence: CASSARGISYNEQFF. The CDR3 DNA sequence: TGTGCCAGCAGCGCTAGGGGCATCTCCTACAATGAGCAGTTCTTC.

This chain uses TRBV19 with TRBJ1-2, with TRBD1 matching over 9 bases. V lost 5 bases to trimming and J lost 8 bases; unmatched junction nucleotides: 15. CDR3 length equals 16 residues. Per the germline V gene, CDR1 is LNHDA and CDR2 is SQIVND (reference sequence). CDR3 DNA sequence: TGTGCCAGTAGTCTCCTGCCGGGACAGGGATCAGGCGGCTACACCTTC. It specifies CASSLLPGQGSGGYTF.

This clone was counted between two and nine times. V usage is TRBV28 and J usage is TRBJ1-4; possibly TRBD1 for D (5 bases). This CDR3 is 15 amino acids long. In germline, CDR1 is MDHEN, CDR2 SYDVKM. With 2 bases removed from V and 10 bases from J, the gap between germline ends came to 17 bases. Here the CDR3 reads CASSLVAGEIAKLFF. Here the CDR3 DNA reads TGTGCCAGCAGTTTAGTCGCGGGGGAAATAGCAAAACTGTTTTTT.

The genes are TRBV27 and TRBJ2-7; D may be TRBD2 (6 bases). CDR1 MNHEY and CDR2 SMNVEV come from the germline V gene (reference sequence). With 5 bases removed from V and 3 bases from J, the gap between germline ends came to 14 bases. CDR3 length equals 14 residues. CDR3 amino acids: CASSPRRESYEQYF. The DNA for the CDR3 is TGTGCCAGCAGTCCGCGGAGGGAAAGCTACGAGCAGTACTTC.

The chain joins TRBV27 to TRBJ2-7; D ambiguous. Trimming removed 7 bases from V and 1 base from J, with 8 bases in between. This CDR3 has 12 residues. From germline, CDR1 is MNHEY and CDR2 SMNVEV (reference sequence). The CDR3 nucleotides are TGTGCCAGCACCCCTTGGTCCTACGAGCAGTACTTC. Protein sequence: CASTPWSYEQYF.

The chain combines TRBV18 with TRBJ1-2; D perhaps matches TRBD1 (5 bases). The CDR3 is 13 amino acids. The V gene's germline CDR1 is KGHSH and CDR2 LQKENI. V gave up 3 bases and J gave up 4 bases, with 9 bases separating them. CDR3: CASSPETAYGYTF. CDR3 in DNA: TGTGCCAGCTCACCTGAGACAGCCTATGGCTACACCTTC.

The V gene is TRBV4-1, the J gene TRBJ1-2; no reliable D call. The V gene's germline CDR1 is MGHRA and CDR2 YSYEKL. This CDR3 has 11 amino acids. Trimming shortened V by 7 bases and J by 4 bases, and 7 bases separated the two germline ends. CDR3 loop: CASKGIYGYTF. The DNA of the CDR3 is TGCGCCAGCAAGGGAATCTATGGCTACACCTTC.

The chain carries TRBV15 and TRBJ1-4; 10 nucleotides align to TRBD1. V lost 4 bases, J lost 10 bases, and 21 bases stayed unmatched. This CDR3 spans 19 amino acids. CDR1 is LNHNV and CDR2 is YYDKDF in the germline V gene (reference sequence). CDR3 in amino acids: CATSKKLGTGDIRSGKLFF. The CDR3, as DNA: TGTGCCACCAGCAAGAAGCTCGGGACAGGGGACATCAGGTCGGGAAAACTGTTTTTT.

This rearrangement joins TRBV19 to TRBJ2-5; 11 bases are a match to TRBD2. The J segment lost 5 bases and the V segment lost 6 bases, leaving 8 bases of the junction unmatched. The V gene's germline CDR1 is LNHDA and CDR2 SQIVND (reference sequence). The CDR3 covers 15 residues. CDR3: CASSLGLAESETQYF. CDR3 bases: TGTGCCAGTAGCCTGGGACTAGCGGAGTCTGAGACCCAGTACTTC.

Concerning this clone itself: The same CDR3 can be traced to other DNA sequences in this sample. V and J are TRBV5-1 and TRBJ2-7; 10 bases line up with TRBD1. Germline loops: CDR1 SGHRS, CDR2 YFSETQ. The ends lost 0 bases at V and 6 bases at J; junction bases unmatched: 3. CDR3 length: 14 residues. CDR3 nucleotide sequence: TGCGCCAGCAGCTTGGGGACAGGGGGTTCCGAGCAGTACTTC. Its protein is CASSLGTGGSEQYF.

V gene TRBV5-1 combines with J gene TRBJ1-3; a possible D gene is TRBD1 (6 bases). With 4 bases removed from V and 2 bases from J, the gap between germline ends came to 22 bases. This CDR3 is built from 18 residues. Germline CDR1 SGHRS, CDR2 YFSETQ. The CDR3 spells CASSEQPSLGAAGNTIYF. The CDR3 bases are TGCGCCAGCAGCGAACAACCATCACTGGGGGCGGCTGGAAACACCATATATTTT. The full variable domain, rest sourced from reference TRBV5-1 and TRBJ1-3, is KAGVTQTPRYLIKTRGQQVTLSCSPISGHRSVSWYQQTPGQGLQFLFEYFSETQRNKGNFPGRFSGRQFSNSRSEMNVSTLELGDSALYLCASSEQPSLGAAGNTIYFGEGSWLTVV.

The chain uses TRBV7-7 and TRBJ2-5; D is perhaps TRBD2 (5 bases). CDR3 length equals 14 residues. V was trimmed by 5 bases and J by 4 bases, leaving 14 bases between them. The germline gives CDR1 SSHAT, CDR2 FNYEAQ (reference sequence). CDR3: CASSPSRAGETQYF. The CDR3 DNA reads TGTGCCAGCAGCCCTAGCAGAGCAGGAGAGACCCAGTACTTC. The full variable domain, completed using reference TRBV7-7 and TRBJ2-5, is GAGVSQSPRYKVTKRGQDVTLRCDPISSHATLYWYQQALGQGPEFLTYFNYEAQPDKSGLPSDRFSAERPEGSISTLTIQRTEQRDSAMYRCASSPSRAGETQYFGPGTRLLVL.

The V and J genes are TRBV9 and TRBJ2-3; TRBD2 matches at 10 bases. The CDR3 covers 14 residues. Germline values: CDR1 SGDLS, CDR2 YYNGEE. V lost 1 base, J lost 9 bases, and 5 bases stayed unmatched. The CDR3: CASSVSSGSTTQYF. CDR3 sequence (DNA): TGTGCCAGCAGCGTATCTAGCGGGAGTACAACGCAGTATTTT.

The chain couples TRBV9 to TRBJ1-3, with a possible D match to TRBD1 (5 bases). Trimming pared 4 bases from V and 4 bases from J, leaving 15 bases between. The CDR3 consists of 15 residues. In germline, CDR1 is SGDLS, CDR2 YYNGEE. This CDR3 is CASSTQGSRGNTIYF. The CDR3 region has the DNA TGTGCCAGCAGCACGCAGGGATCGAGGGGAAACACCATATATTTT.

The V gene is TRBV15, the J gene TRBJ1-5; D gene unclear. Germline V gives CDR1 LNHNV, CDR2 YYDKDF (reference sequence). V lost 0 bases to trimming and J lost 0 bases, with 9 bases between them. This CDR3 is 16 amino acids long. The CDR3 DNA is TGTGCCACCAGCAGAGATTTGGTGGCTAGCAATCAGCCCCAGCATTTT. It codes for CATSRDLVASNQPQHF.

Concerning this clone: Other DNA sequences in this specimen translate into the identical CDR3. CDR3: CASSLELGNTEAFF. CDR3 bases: TGCGCCAGCAGCTTGGAGCTTGGGAACACTGAAGCTTTCTTT. This rearrangement joins TRBV5-1 to TRBJ1-1, with D unclear. V lost 0 bases, J lost 1 base, and 7 bases lay in between. Germline lookup yields CDR1 SGHRS and CDR2 YFSETQ. The CDR3 runs to 14 residues. Looking up the rest from reference TRBV5-1 and TRBJ1-1 gives the full variable domain: KAGVTQTPRYLIKTRGQQVTLSCSPISGHRSVSWYQQTPGQGLQFLFEYFSETQRNKGNFPGRFSGRQFSNSRSEMNVSTLELGDSALYLCASSLELGNTEAFFGQGTRLTVV.

The V call is TRBV20-1, the J call TRBJ2-5, with D perhaps matching TRBD1 (6 bases). The CDR3 runs 11 residues. V lost 4 bases and J lost 7, with 10 bases in between. Germline V gene sequence: CDR1 DFQATT, CDR2 SNEGSKA (reference sequence). CDR3 residues: CSAKEGGTQYF. CDR3 nucleotides: TGCAGTGCTAAGGAAGGGGGGACCCAGTACTTC.

The chain combines TRBV28 with TRBJ2-2; either TRBD1 or TRBD2 may supply D (5 bases each). V dropped 4 bases and J dropped 3 bases, with 9 bases sitting between them. CDR3 size: 14 residues. Per the germline V gene, CDR1 is MDHEN and CDR2 is SYDVKM. The CDR3 DNA reads as TGTGCCAGCAGTTCTCCGGGGCACACCGGGGAGCTGTTTTTT. Residues: CASSSPGHTGELFF.

The V call is TRBV10-3, the J call TRBJ1-1; D is possibly TRBD1 (6 bases). Germline lookup yields CDR1 ENHRY and CDR2 SYGVKD. CDR3 size: 13 residues. Between the trimmed V and J ends, which lost 10 bases and 7 bases, there was a span of 19 bases. The CDR3 reads CATFGQIPFEAFF. Written as DNA, the CDR3 is TGTGCCACGTTCGGACAGATACCGTTTGAAGCTTTCTTT.

For this clone: The same CDR3 can be traced to other DNA sequences in this sample. V gene TRBV28 combines with J gene TRBJ2-3; D might be TRBD2 (5 bases). The CDR3 is 11 amino acids. Germline loops: CDR1 MDHEN, CDR2 SYDVKM. Between the trimmed V and J ends, which lost 5 bases and 6 bases, there was a span of 6 bases. Here the CDR3 reads CASSGGDTQYF. The DNA of the CDR3 is TGTGCCAGCAGTGGCGGGGATACGCAGTATTTT.

V is TRBV5-4 and J is TRBJ1-1; D not resolved. V shed 0 bases and J shed 8 bases, with 11 bases lying between them. This CDR3 region has 13 residues. Germline loops: CDR1 SGHNT, CDR2 YYREEE (reference sequence). The CDR3 region is CASSLVRSAEAFF. CDR3 DNA sequence: TGTGCCAGCAGCTTGGTTCGGTCGGCAGAAGCTTTCTTT.

This clone appeared once. This sequence joins TRBV6-4 and TRBJ2-2, with unresolved D. Trimming took off 1 base at V and 7 bases at J, with 7 bases between the two ends. CDR1 is MRHNA and CDR2 is SNTAGT in the germline V gene. The CDR3 runs 13 residues. The CDR3 spells CASSDWKGGELFF. CDR3 coding DNA: TGTGCCAGCAGTGACTGGAAGGGCGGGGAGCTGTTTTTT.